The next 24 T cell receptor beta chains were all read from a single sample in a study of blood T cell repertoires in COVID-19. Produced via immunoSEQ multiplex PCR; TCRdb's table is partial and in-frame only. The sample holds about 430,000 clones, 80% to 90% seen once. The sample was PBMCs or T cells enriched from blood (not recorded which). These receptors all come from a man aged 30-40 years who had recovered from COVID-19.

CDR3 DNA sequence: TGTGCCAGCAGCTTGACGGTCAATCAGCCCCAGCATTTT. Residues: CASSLTVNQPQHF. The chain employs TRBV5-6 and TRBJ1-5; D gene ambiguous. Per germline, CDR1 SGHDT and CDR2 YYEEEE. V lost 1 base, J lost 3 bases, and 5 bases lay in between. CDR3 length equals 13 residues.

The CDR3 DNA reads as TGTGCCAGCAGCCTCTATCGGGACACTGAAGCTTTCTTT. Translating gives CASSLYRDTEAFF. The V gene is TRBV6-2 or TRBV6-3, the J gene TRBJ1-1; D not resolved. Germline V gene lookup returns CDR1 MNHEY and CDR2 SVGEGT. V was pared by 6 bases and J by 3 bases, with 11 bases between. This CDR3 region has 13 residues.

This chain joins TRBV24-1 and TRBJ2-6; unclear D gene. Trimming removed 6 bases at V and 0 bases at J, with 11 bases between. This CDR3 contains 16 residues. The germline V gene has CDR1 KGHDR and CDR2 SFDVKD. DNA for the CDR3: TGTGCCACCAGTATGGGCCCCCTCTCTGGGGCCAACGTCCTGACTTTC. It codes for CATSMGPLSGANVLTF.

The chain recombines TRBV19 with TRBJ2-6; D may be TRBD2 (7 bases). CDR3 size: 17 residues. The V and J ends lost 7 bases and 1 base respectively, with 17 bases between them. Germline V gene sequence: CDR1 LNHDA, CDR2 SQIVND (reference sequence). The CDR3 reads CASKLGGAASGANVLTF. In DNA, the CDR3 is TGTGCCAGTAAGCTAGGGGGGGCTGCTTCTGGGGCCAACGTCCTGACTTTC.

The chain is built from TRBV3-1 (or the pseudogene TRBV3-2) and TRBJ2-1; 10 bases align to TRBD2. V was pared by 5 bases and J by 9 bases, with 13 bases of the junction left unmatched. Germline loops: CDR1 LGHDT, CDR2 YNNKEL (reference sequence). The CDR3 has 16 residues. The CDR3 loop is CASSFRGLAVGGEQFF. The CDR3 coding sequence is TGTGCCAGCAGCTTCAGAGGACTAGCGGTAGGCGGTGAGCAGTTCTTC.

The J gene is TRBJ2-1, the V gene TRBV19, with 9 bases lining up with TRBD1. V lost 4 bases to trimming and J lost 4 bases; unmatched junction nucleotides: 8. This CDR3 has 16 residues. Germline loops: CDR1 LNHDA, CDR2 SQIVND (reference sequence). CDR3 in DNA: TGTGCCAGTAGTACGGAACAGGGGGCGCGTTACAATGAGCAGTTCTTC. This sequence encodes CASSTEQGARYNEQFF. Combining the CDR3 with reference TRBV19 and TRBJ2-1 gives the whole variable domain DGGITQSPKYLFRKEGQNVTLSCEQNLNHDAMYWYRQDPGQGLRLIYYSQIVNDFQKGDIAEGYSVSREKKESFPLTVTSAQKNPTAFYLCASSTEQGARYNEQFFGPGTRLTVL.

The chain couples TRBV10-3 to TRBJ1-5; no firm D call. V dropped 2 bases and J dropped 1 base, with 9 bases sitting between them. This CDR3 is 15 amino acids long. The germline V gene has CDR1 ENHRY and CDR2 SYGVKD. The DNA of the CDR3 is TGTGCCATCAGTGAGACTGTAGTAAGCAATCAGCCCCAGCATTTT. Amino acid sequence: CAISETVVSNQPQHF.

V and J are TRBV5-1 and TRBJ1-3; no firm D call. V was trimmed by 0 bases and J by 2 bases, leaving 9 bases between them. The CDR3 covers 15 residues. Germline assignment: CDR1 SGHRS and CDR2 YFSETQ. The CDR3 sequence is CASSLADSAGNTIYF. CDR3 nucleotide sequence: TGCGCCAGCAGCTTGGCCGATTCAGCTGGAAACACCATATATTTT.

This chain uses TRBV7-2 with TRBJ1-2, with D tentatively TRBD1 (6 bases). Deletions cut 5 bases from V and 0 bases from J, with 13 bases between. This CDR3 contains 15 residues. The germline gives CDR1 SGHTA, CDR2 FQGNSA. The CDR3 sequence is CASSPGAGANYGYTF. Here the CDR3 DNA reads TGTGCCAGCAGCCCAGGGGCCGGGGCTAACTATGGCTACACCTTC.

The chain combines TRBV7-9 with TRBJ1-4, with TRBD1 as a possible D gene (6 bases). Trimming stripped 1 base from V and 5 bases from J, with 11 bases between. The V gene's germline CDR1 is SEHNR and CDR2 FQNEAQ (reference sequence). The CDR3 runs 15 residues. CDR3 DNA: TGTGCCAGCAGCTTAGGGAGGACAGCGAATGAAAAACTGTTTTTT. Translating it yields CASSLGRTANEKLFF. The full variable domain, its missing parts supplied by reference TRBV7-9 and TRBJ1-4, is DTGVSQNPRHKITKRGQNVTFRCDPISEHNRLYWYRQTLGQGPEFLTYFQNEAQLEKSRLLSDRFSAERPKGSFSTLEIQRTEQGDSAMYLCASSLGRTANEKLFFGSGTQLSVL.

This sequence joins TRBV10-3 and TRBJ1-4; 7 nucleotides line up with TRBD1. The germline V gene has CDR1 ENHRY and CDR2 SYGVKD. V gave up 7 bases and J gave up 5 bases; unmatched junction bases: 7. CDR3 length: 14 amino acids. The CDR3 region is CAIKPGQLNEKLFF. The CDR3 DNA follows: TGTGCCATCAAGCCGGGACAGCTCAATGAAAAACTGTTTTTT.

V and J are TRBV7-8 and TRBJ1-1, with D possibly being TRBD1 (6 bases). This CDR3 comprises 15 residues. CDR1 SGHVS and CDR2 FQNEAQ come from the germline V gene. Trimming removed 0 bases at V and 5 bases at J, with 13 bases between. Here the CDR3 DNA reads TGTGCCAGCAGCTTAGCTGGGGGGGCTCGGACTGAAGCTTTCTTT. Encoded protein: CASSLAGGARTEAFF.

The gene calls are TRBV19 and TRBJ1-1, with 9 bases aligning to TRBD1. In germline, CDR1 is LNHDA, CDR2 SQIVND (reference sequence). The CDR3 is 15 residues long. V was clipped by 8 bases and J by 0 bases; unmatched bases: 7. CDR3 amino acids: CASSLTGGLNTEAFF. For the CDR3, the DNA is TGTGCCAGTTCGCTAACAGGGGGCTTGAACACTGAAGCTTTCTTT.

CDR3 residues: CASGQGIREDTQYF. CDR3 sequence (DNA): TGTGCCAGCGGACAGGGTATTAGAGAAGATACGCAGTATTTT. The rearrangement links TRBV6-5 to TRBJ2-3; TRBD1 aligns across 8 bases. The CDR3 totals 14 residues. Trimming at V came to 8 bases and at J to 5 bases, leaving 9 bases not matched to a gene. Germline V lookup: CDR1 MNHEY, CDR2 SVGAGI.

The chain links TRBV18 to TRBJ1-5; D gene unclear. This CDR3 region has 13 residues. V dropped 1 base and J dropped 9 bases, with 10 bases sitting between them. Germline V gene data show CDR1 as KGHSH and CDR2 as LQKENI. CDR3 DNA sequence: TGTGCCAGCTCACCACTGGAGGATGGGCCCCAGCATTTT. Its translation: CASSPLEDGPQHF.

V and J are TRBV9 and TRBJ1-1; D is perhaps TRBD1 (6 bases). Germline CDR1 is SGDLS and CDR2 is YYNGEE. There are 16 residues in the CDR3. The V and J ends lost 10 bases and 5 bases respectively, with 27 bases between them. The CDR3: CASSHRVLKKRTEAFF. The CDR3 coding sequence is TGTGCCTCATCTCACAGGGTTTTGAAAAAGAGGACTGAAGCTTTCTTT.

The CDR3 loop reads CASSQEGQGRNYGYTF. CDR3 sequence (DNA): TGTGCCAGCAGCCAAGAGGGACAGGGGAGGAACTATGGCTACACCTTC. The chain employs TRBV3-1 (or the pseudogene TRBV3-2) and TRBJ1-2; 10 bases line up with TRBD1. V was pared by 0 bases and J by 2 bases, with 3 bases of the junction left unmatched. This CDR3 is 16 amino acids long. From germline, CDR1 is LGHDT and CDR2 YNNKEL (reference sequence).

This clone was found a few times. V and J are TRBV2 and TRBJ2-2, with TRBD1 as a possible D gene (5 bases). The V end was cut by 4 bases, the J end by 1 base, with 10 bases between. Germline values: CDR1 SNHLY, CDR2 FYNNEI. The CDR3 length is 15 residues. The CDR3 bases are TGTGCCAGCAGTGGGGGCACAGGGAACACCGGGGAGCTGTTTTTT. Residues: CASSGGTGNTGELFF.

Remarks on this clone: This same CDR3 is encoded by further DNA sequences in the sample. V usage is TRBV9 and J usage is TRBJ1-3, with a possible D match to TRBD1 (6 bases). Trimming took 0 bases from V and 0 from J, leaving 7 bases between them. This CDR3 comprises 15 residues. The germline CDR1 and CDR2 sequences are SGDLS and YYNGEE. CDR3 sequence reads: CASSVETGSGNTIYF. CDR3 nucleotides: TGTGCCAGCAGCGTAGAGACAGGCTCTGGAAACACCATATATTTT. Combining the CDR3 with reference TRBV9 and TRBJ1-3 gives the whole variable domain DSGVTQTPKHLITATGQRVTLRCSPRSGDLSVYWYQQSLDQGLQFLIQYYNGEERAKGNILERFSAQQFPDLHSELNLSSLELGDSALYFCASSVETGSGNTIYFGEGSWLTVV.

This chain connects TRBV6-5 to TRBJ1-3, with TRBD1 matching over 9 bases. V was clipped by 5 bases and J by 4 bases; unmatched bases: 6. Germline V gene sequence: CDR1 MNHEY, CDR2 SVGAGI. This CDR3 contains 15 residues. The CDR3 DNA is TGTGCCAGCAGTCCACAGGGGGCTGCGGGAAACACCATATATTTT. Its protein product is CASSPQGAAGNTIYF.

This sequence joins TRBV7-3 and TRBJ2-3; TRBD2 matches 8 bases. With V trimmed by 5 bases and J by 0 bases, 13 bases remained unmatched. Germline CDR1 is SGHTA and CDR2 is FQGTGA. This CDR3 contains 18 residues. The CDR3 nucleotides are TGTGCCAGCAGCCCATCTATCTCTAGCGGGCTTAGCACAGATACGCAGTATTTT. Its translation: CASSPSISSGLSTDTQYF.

The chain recombines TRBV6-5 with TRBJ2-3; D possibly corresponds to TRBD2 (6 bases). The germline gives CDR1 MNHEY, CDR2 SVGAGI. The CDR3 extends over 13 amino acids. The V end was cut by 7 bases, the J end by 2 bases, with 10 bases between. In DNA form, the CDR3 reads TGTGCCAGCACACTAGCAGTCACAGATACGCAGTATTTT. It yields the protein CASTLAVTDTQYF.

The gene calls are TRBV11-2 and TRBJ2-7; D is perhaps TRBD2 (6 bases). Trimming pared 6 bases from V and 0 bases from J, leaving 15 bases between. Germline V CDR1 and CDR2: SGHAT, FQNNGV. CDR3 size: 15 residues. The CDR3 nucleotides read TGTGCCAGCAGAGATCCGGGACTGAGCTCCTACGAGCAGTACTTC. It is translated as CASRDPGLSSYEQYF.

This sequence joins TRBV3-1 (or the pseudogene TRBV3-2) and TRBJ2-3; 10 positions agree with TRBD2. This CDR3 has 16 amino acids. Unmatched junction bases numbered 9, after V lost 4 bases and J lost 5 bases. The germline gives CDR1 LGHDT, CDR2 YNNKEL (reference sequence). In DNA, the CDR3 is TGTGCCAGCAGCCCTCTAGCGGGAGTGGTCCAAGATACGCAGTATTTT. This sequence encodes CASSPLAGVVQDTQYF.